These T cell receptor beta chains were read from a single sample in a study of shared clonotypes between healthy human individuals. Assay used: immunoSEQ multiplex PCR; TCRdb lists only in-frame clones, some missing. The table shows approximately 650,000 clones, with just under 97% occurring only once. Material for sequencing was naive CD8+ T cells sorted from blood. All receptors come from a woman aged 25 to 39 in good health. Each CDR3 is given without its conserved first and last residue. The order of the fields is CDR3 protein, V gene, J gene.

CDR3: ASRITSGGGEQF
V: TRBV28
J: TRBJ2-1

CDR3: ASSFGGVNEQF
V: TRBV6-5
J: TRBJ2-1

CDR3: ASSKDRDRPSGEQY
V: TRBV9
J: TRBJ2-7

CDR3: ASSVGRGGYEQY
V: TRBV9
J: TRBJ2-7

CDR3: ASSLGPYGYT
V: TRBV7-9
J: TRBJ1-2

CDR3: ASSELGGTKNIQY
V: TRBV2
J: TRBJ2-4

CDR3: ASSLASIFPSTDTQY
V: TRBV11-2
J: TRBJ2-3

CDR3: ASSNSVQETQY
V: TRBV7-6
J: TRBJ2-5

CDR3: ASSREGSYQPQH
V: TRBV28
J: TRBJ1-5

CDR3: ASSERGSEQF
V: TRBV10-2
J: TRBJ2-1

CDR3: ASSLVPNEQF
V: TRBV11-2
J: TRBJ2-1

CDR3: ASSFGTGDSNQPQH
V: TRBV28
J: TRBJ1-5

CDR3: ASSFGLMRGYT
V: TRBV27
J: TRBJ1-2

CDR3: ASSLSRSGGYEQY
V: TRBV27
J: TRBJ2-7

CDR3: ASSLLSGGLSYEQY
V: TRBV7-9
J: TRBJ2-7

CDR3: ASSLLTGTEAF
V: TRBV11-2
J: TRBJ1-1

CDR3: ASSLSDKGAGGYT
V: TRBV27
J: TRBJ1-2

CDR3: ASSSVQGGEETQY
V: TRBV27
J: TRBJ2-5

CDR3: ASSLVPPLAGGEEQY
V: TRBV7-4
J: TRBJ2-7

CDR3: ASSLSVLEAF
V: TRBV28
J: TRBJ1-1

CDR3: ASTARAKNIQY
V: TRBV19
J: TRBJ2-4

CDR3: ASSSTGVTDTQY
V: TRBV28
J: TRBJ2-3

CDR3: ASSPWGREGTDTQY
V: TRBV7-6
J: TRBJ2-3

CDR3: ASSPPGSYEQY
V: TRBV5-6
J: TRBJ2-7

CDR3: ASSLAALNTEAF
V: TRBV5-4
J: TRBJ1-1

CDR3: ASTGGPYEQY
V: TRBV6-6
J: .

CDR3: ASPTGLSGNEQF
V: TRBV2
J: TRBJ2-1

CDR3: ASSSGLAGYEQY
V: TRBV5-1
J: .

CDR3: ASSGTSGRAYEQY
V: TRBV2
J: TRBJ2-7

CDR3: ASSHDPTSARHNEQF
V: TRBV4-1
J: TRBJ2-1

CDR3: ASSQDPLRGAYEQY
V: TRBV4-1
J: .

CDR3: ASSYSSREQY
V: TRBV6-6
J: TRBJ2-7

CDR3: AMKPPDRQGTYEQY
V: TRBV10-3
J: .

CDR3: ASSSIKGQGSTEAF
V: TRBV27
J: TRBJ1-1

CDR3: ATGDRGDTGELF
V: TRBV19
J: TRBJ2-2

CDR3: AISMGLEYTEAF
V: TRBV10-3
J: TRBJ1-1

CDR3: ASKSLRTAAASGNTIY
V: TRBV19
J: TRBJ1-3

CDR3: ASSLESGDPSGQF
V: TRBV5-6
J: TRBJ2-1

CDR3: ASSLEISGANVLT
V: TRBV5-6
J: TRBJ2-6

CDR3: ASSEWWDEQF
V: TRBV25-1
J: TRBJ2-1

CDR3: ASSYSGSAEAF
V: TRBV6-5
J: TRBJ1-1

CDR3: ASSNDHDRGENEQF
V: TRBV4-2
J: TRBJ2-1

CDR3: ASLLAGASYNEQF
V: TRBV28
J: TRBJ2-1

CDR3: SVEEYKGQAGDGYT
V: TRBV29-1
J: TRBJ1-2

CDR3: ASSEGGLTLYEQY
V: TRBV6-1
J: TRBJ2-7

CDR3: ASSPASGHITSGANVLT
V: TRBV9
J: TRBJ2-6

CDR3: ASSFALAGGKETQY
V: TRBV5-1
J: TRBJ2-5

CDR3: ASSLGPPTSGYEQY
V: TRBV7-4
J: TRBJ2-7

CDR3: SVEEGVGNEQF
V: TRBV29-1
J: TRBJ2-1

CDR3: SVSELYEQY
V: TRBV29-1
J: TRBJ2-7

CDR3: ASTAESDSHLAKNIQY
V: TRBV19
J: TRBJ2-4